This record concerns one T cell receptor (beta chain) sequence. No antigen is known for it. Base-call qualities are not available, and no considerably larger clone is one nucleotide away. The CDR3 regions of human TCRbeta chains were subjected to immunosequencing. For the original study's pipeline: TCRs in the repertoires were matched against a reference library of SARS-CoV-2-specific TCRs that had been generated with the MIRA antigen-specificity platform. Breadth meant the fraction of unique TCRs that were SARS-CoV-2-associated, whereas depth meant the fraction of total T cells that were SARS-CoV-2-associated. Using the MIRA data, each spike-specific TCR was assigned both to the spike region to which the TCR was reactive and to a CD4 or CD8 class. Log10-transformed breadth and depth values were compared by one-way ANOVA with Sidak's multiple comparisons tests. Here the immuneACCESS table is served through TCRdb, limited to in-frame sequences with V and J called. Missing clones are a known gap in these copies; in checked studies unresolved V genes cover under half, and the rest lacks a known reason. The DNA gave D and trimming, while V, J and clone size come from that table. This sample holds tens of thousands of clones; roughly four fifths were observed only once. Clones ranked in the top ten supply 20% to 30% of the sample.

The sample comes from a study of T cell responses to AZD1222 COVID-19 vaccine (dated by TCRdb to about 2021). Context from the whole study: TCR sequencing was performed for approximately 240 trial participants, of whom about 210 were given two doses of AZD1222 and some 26 were given two doses of MenACWY control vaccine. Trial participants were enrolled by age into subgroups of 18-55, 56-69 and 70-plus years, and about 150, 27 and 61 TCR-sequenced participants, respectively, were included in these subgroups. What the work shows at the level of the full study, not this receptor alone: Spike-specific TCR breadth and depth rose significantly after two AZD1222 doses compared with day 0 and with MenACWY recipients. Participants were mostly white British and included more females than males, and it was suggested by the authors that clonal diversity may have been underestimated. Vaccine-associated CD4 TCRs spanned the whole spike protein, with dominant responses in regions 160-218 and 743-854. Because no day 14 peak-response samples were available, the repertoires could be characterized only after the peak T cell response. Nearly half of unique spike-specific TCRs reportedly recognized epitopes outside regions mutated in the B.1.351 and B.1.1.7 variants. In the small 56-69-year group, the increase in depth fell short of significance, most likely because of low power. Conclusions about previously exposed vaccinees were limited because only five to seven AZD1222 recipients were SARS-CoV-2 seropositive at baseline.

Interpreted using the paper, the time point label stands for: about 28 days (+/-7) after the second vaccine dose. AZD1222 recipients given second doses at about 4 weeks or at about 12 weeks were pooled, since spike-specific TCR depth and breadth were not found to differ between the two schedules. Vaccinee samples came from UK trials COV001 and COV002, including a single-blind randomized controlled phase 2/3 trial of AZD1222 (ChAdOx1 nCoV-19) in healthy adults. Trial participant PBMC samples were collected at day 0 and day 28 after the second dose for TCRbeta chain sequencing. The junction carries 11 bases between V and J, which are trimmed by 6 bases and 0 bases respectively. The CDR3 sequence holds 14 residues, the cysteine and phenylalanine included. Only the CDR3 portion is preserved as DNA: 42 bases, with reading frame beginning at the first base. CDR1 and CDR2 are read off the germline V gene as MGHRA and YSYEKL.

This sequence originates from an adult who received the AZD1222 COVID-19 vaccine. The chain links TRBV4-1 with TRBJ1-2, and possibly TRBD1, on 5 matching bases. The source material was peripheral blood, sampled 28 days after the second AZD1222 dose. The CDR3 region: CASSFQGSNYGYTF. The sequence in DNA is TGCGCCAGCAGTTTCCAGGGATCTAACTATGGCTACACCTTC.